This TCR beta chain was captured by sequencing in a study of CD8+ T cells in alopecia areata listed by TCRdb under 2018. In terms of the full investigation: The treated patients took part in an open-label pilot trial in which moderate-to-severe alopecia areata was treated with oral tofacitinib at 5 to 10 mg twice daily. In both human patients and the C3H/HeJ mouse model, the study applied high-throughput TCRbeta sequencing to look at T cell clonal expansion in alopecia areata. Tofacitinib was given for 6 to 18 months, followed by 6 months of follow-up off drug to assess delayed response and recurrence. Patients on tofacitinib were biopsied at baseline and after 4 and 24 weeks of treatment, and several of the patients also had a later scalp biopsy. On the human side, TCRbeta sequencing was run on scalp tissue and on sorted CD4+ and CD8+ peripheral blood T cells from healthy controls and from alopecia areata patients with either patchy or totalis/universalis disease. Amplification of TCRbeta CDR3 regions was done by immunoSEQ multiplex PCR using 35 Vbeta forward primers and 13 Jbeta reverse primers. Scalp clonality was compared across normal scalp (n=4), patchy alopecia areata scalp (n=8), and alopecia totalis/universalis scalp (n=8). RNA came from the PAXgene miRNA kit for fixed scalp, the miRNeasy kit for PBMCs, and the RNeasy kit for mouse skin. What the authors observed across the whole study: Unlike mouse skin, which is dominated by gammadelta T cells, normal human skin has resident alphabeta T cells that are also sequenced, and this complicates analysis of the scalp TCR repertoire. Shared TCR sequences between patients were less evident than in mice, which may be partly attributable to HLA diversity in the patient population. Compared with normal scalp, lesional scalp had higher clonality and more expanded CD8+ clones, particularly in alopecia totalis/universalis, a pattern that suggests antigenic drive.

Lesional scalp punch biopsies and peripheral blood were collected from alopecia areata patients. PBMCs were isolated by density centrifugation and stained for CD3, CD4 and CD8, and CD4+ and CD8+ T cells were sorted on a FACSAria. In regard to this clone: Its antigen is still unknown. Per-nucleotide qualities are absent, and no much larger clonotype sits a single base away.

The method behind the library was the immunoSEQ multiplex PCR assay. RNA was extracted from all samples and reverse transcribed into cDNA, which served as template for TCR sequencing. SuperScript III was used to make first-strand cDNA, primed with a 2:1 mix of oligo-dT and random hexamers. A synthetic immune receptor repertoire was used to assess amplification bias, and residual bias was removed computationally. In the original analysis: Raw reads were preprocessed to remove errors, and CDR3 was defined according to IMGT conventions as the region from the conserved cysteine to phenylalanine. Clonality was computed as 1 minus the Shannon entropy, with the entropy normalized by log2 of the number of productive unique TCRs. CD4 or CD8 identity of scalp clones was inferred by cross-referencing scalp TCRbeta sequences with sorted blood CD4 and CD8 repertoires. TCRdb carries this immuneACCESS record with in-frame sequences only. Its versions omit some clonotypes, under half of them owing to an unresolved V gene in the studies checked, with the rest unexplained. V, J and clone size derive from that table, while D and trimming were established from the DNA sequence. This sample holds 90,000 to 100,000 clones; about 40% were observed only once. Clones ranked in the top ten supply roughly 1.3% of the sample.

Material: CD4+ T cells sorted from blood. The sequence was collected from a human donor with alopecia areata.

The CDR3 here reads CASSITGSYQPQHF. At the DNA level, the sequence is TGTGCCAGTAGTATTACAGGGTCCTATCAGCCCCAGCATTTT. The chain employs TRBV19 and TRBJ1-5; a tentative D call is TRBD1 (6 bases match). CDR1 and CDR2 are read off the germline V gene (reference sequence) as LNHDA and SQIVND. Spanning cysteine to phenylalanine, the CDR3 consists of 14 amino acids. Only the CDR3 part of the read is kept: 42 bases, read in frame from the first base. V gives up 3 bases and J gives up 5 bases, and the segment between their germline ends measures 11 bases.